A selection of T cell receptor beta chains follows, all from one sample in a study of cytomegalovirus exposure and HLA in healthy donors. Data came from immunoSEQ multiplex PCR; TCRdb stores just in-frame clones and leaves some out. The top ten hold about 9.9% of the sample, which has roughly 120,000 clones, around 70% seen once. The specimen was PBMCs. These receptors originate from a woman aged 45-65 years in good health and CMV-seropositive. The CDR3 runs from the conserved cysteine through the conserved F or W. Fields, in order: D gene, clone size, V gene, J gene, CDR3 DNA, CDR3 protein. A D gene is named only where the DNA matches it firmly. Not all rows give a size; the values are once, few, many and, for expanded clones, a class.

>TRBD1|-|TRBV4-1|TRBJ1-1
TGCGCCAGCAGCCAAGATAGGTGGGGACAGGGGCAAGCTTTCTTT
CASSQDRWGQGQAFF
>-|-|TRBV4-3|TRBJ1-1
TGCGCCAGCAGCCAAGTAGGTAGGGGAAGGACTGAAGCTTTCTTT
CASSQVGRGRTEAFF
>-|-|TRBV7-8|TRBJ2-7
TGTGCCAGCAGCTTAGAGTCCACAGGGTTTATACCCTACGAGCAGTACTTC
CASSLESTGFIPYEQYF
>TRBD2|-|TRBV5-1|TRBJ2-7
TGCGCCAGCTGCCCAGCGGGAGGGCCATACGAGCAGTACTTC
CASCPAGGPYEQYF
>-|-|TRBV30|TRBJ2-1
TGTGCCTGCCCGGGGTTGCGGAATGAGCAGTTCTTC
CACPGLRNEQFF
>TRBD1|-|TRBV7-9|TRBJ1-2
TGTGCCAGCAGCCCGGAGACAGGGAACTATGGCTACACCTTC
CASSPETGNYGYTF
>TRBD1|few|TRBV19|TRBJ1-1
TGTGCCAGTAGGGGTCCCGACAGGGGGCAAACTGAAGCTTTCTTT
CASRGPDRGQTEAFF
>-|-|TRBV4-2|TRBJ1-6
TGTGCCAGCAGCCCGTTAACAACAACATATTCACCCCTCCACTTT
CASSPLTTTYSPLHF
>-|-|TRBV10-3|TRBJ2-2
TGTGCCATCAGTGATAAGGGGCTAGGCGGGGAGCTGTTTTTT
CAISDKGLGGELFF
>TRBD1|-|TRBV2|TRBJ2-7
TGTGCCAGCAGTGAAATGTTGGGACAGGGGGCGGACGAGCAGTACTTC
CASSEMLGQGADEQYF
>-|once|TRBV5-6|TRBJ1-5
TGTGCCAGCAGCTCCATAGACAGCCCCCGTCAGCCCCAGCATTTT
CASSSIDSPRQPQHF
>-|-|TRBV7-6|TRBJ1-3
TGTGCCAGCAGCGCGGGACTGATCTCTGGAAACACCATATATTTT
CASSAGLISGNTIYF
>-|-|TRBV4-3|TRBJ2-2
TGCGCCAGCAGCCTAAGGCTTAGCGCAAACACCGGGGAGCTGTTTTTT
CASSLRLSANTGELFF
>TRBD1|-|TRBV19|TRBJ2-3
TGTGCCAGTAGTCCCCAGACAGGGGCGTTGGCGCAGTATTTT
CASSPQTGALAQYF
>TRBD2|-|TRBV7-8|TRBJ2-7
TGTGCCAGCAGCTTATGGTCGGGGGGCTCCTACGAGCAGTACTTC
CASSLWSGGSYEQYF
>TRBD1|-|TRBV7-9|TRBJ1-6
TGTGCCAGCAGCCGCGGGACAGCTTCGGATACCGAAGTCCACTTT
CASSRGTASDTEVHF
>-|-|TRBV30|TRBJ2-5
TGTGCCTGGAGTGTCACGGGAGTGTCGGAGACCCAGTACTTC
CAWSVTGVSETQYF
>TRBD2|-|TRBV5-4|TRBJ2-1
TGTGCCAGCAGCTTGGGAGCGGGAGACGGGAATGAGCAGTTCTTC
CASSLGAGDGNEQFF
>-|-|TRBV7-9|TRBJ2-1
TGTGCCAGCAGCTTCCTTAGCTATGAGCAGTTCTTC
CASSFLSYEQFF
>-|few|TRBV5-4|TRBJ1-4
TGTGCCAGCAGCTTGAGAGCAGGGGATGAAAAACTGTTTTTT
CASSLRAGDEKLFF
>-|few|TRBV28|TRBJ1-5
TGTGCCAGCAGGGGAGCCTTTCTGGGGGCGCGTCAGCCCCAGCATTTT
CASRGAFLGARQPQHF
>TRBD1|-|TRBV9|TRBJ1-1
TGTGCCAGCAGCCCCATGGACAGGGTGAACACTGAAGCTTTCTTT
CASSPMDRVNTEAFF
>-|-|TRBV27|TRBJ1-5
TGTGCCAGCAGTGAACAGGGTAGGCAGCCCCAGCATTTT
CASSEQGRQPQHF
>-|-|TRBV10-3|TRBJ2-7
TGTGCCATCAGTGAGCCGAATAACAGGGTTCCTGGAGAGCAGTACTTC
CAISEPNNRVPGEQYF
>-|-|TRBV7-9|TRBJ2-1
TGTGCCAGCACCACGGGAAGTGAGCAGTTCTTC
CASTTGSEQFF
>-|few|TRBV10-2|TRBJ2-5
TGCGCCAGCAGTGAAGCGAATCTTAGGGAGACCCAGTACTTC
CASSEANLRETQYF
>-|-|TRBV28|TRBJ1-5
TGTGCCAGCAGTTTTATAGGGGAGGGGGTGCAGCCCCAGCATTTT
CASSFIGEGVQPQHF
>TRBD1|-|TRBV5-1|TRBJ2-7
TGCGCCAGCAGCTACGAACAGGGGGCGGCCTACGAGCAGTACTTC
CASSYEQGAAYEQYF
>TRBD1|-|TRBV4-2|TRBJ1-1
TGTGCCAGCAGTAGGGGGCAGGACACTGAAGCTTTCTTT
CASSRGQDTEAFF
>TRBD1|once|TRBV5-1|TRBJ1-1
TGCGCCAGCAGCGGAAAGGACAGGGGGTCTGAAGCTTTCTTT
CASSGKDRGSEAFF
>-|-|TRBV4-2|TRBJ1-2
TGTGCCAGCAGCCAAGATTTCCCCCGGCAGGCAGACTACACCTTC
CASSQDFPRQADYTF
>-|-|TRBV11-1|TRBJ1-1
TGTGCCAGCAGCAAGAACAGGGACGAAGCTTTCTTT
CASSKNRDEAFF
>TRBD1|-|TRBV2|TRBJ2-7
TGTGCCAGCGGGACAGGGGACTACGAGCAGTACTTC
CASGTGDYEQYF
>TRBD1|few|TRBV7-2|TRBJ2-3
TGTGCCAGCAGCTTAGTACTGGACAGGGGGCCGACAGATACGCAGTATTTT
CASSLVLDRGPTDTQYF
>-|few|TRBV18|TRBJ2-2
TGTGCCAGCTCACCAGGGGCAACGAACACCGGGGAGCTGTTTTTT
CASSPGATNTGELFF
>TRBD2|-|TRBV7-2|TRBJ2-4
TGTGCCAGCGGGGGGGAGCCAAACATTCAGTACTTC
CASGGEPNIQYF
>TRBD1|few|TRBV7-2|TRBJ1-4
TGTGCCAGCAGTTTTAAACGGACAGGTAGTGAAAAACTGTTTTTT
CASSFKRTGSEKLFF
>TRBD1|-|TRBV28|TRBJ1-4
TGTGCCAGCACCCAGACAGGGATCGGAAAACTGTTTTTT
CASTQTGIGKLFF
>-|few|TRBV5-1|TRBJ2-7
TGCGCCAGCACCCGGGACATGGCGATCTACGAGCAGTACTTC
CASTRDMAIYEQYF
>-|few|TRBV9|TRBJ1-1
TGTGCCAGCAGCGACGGGGGGCCCGTCTTCATGAACACTGAAGCTTTCTTT
CASSDGGPVFMNTEAFF
>-|-|TRBV6-6|TRBJ2-7
TGTGCCAGCAGCTCTAGTCCCTACGAGCAGTACTTC
CASSSSPYEQYF
>-|-|TRBV10-3|TRBJ2-7
TGTGCCATCAGTGAGTCGCAGGGCAACGAGCAGTACTTC
CAISESQGNEQYF
>-|-|TRBV5-4|TRBJ2-3
TGTGCCAGCAGCTTGGAACCGGGAAATGTGGCAGATACGCAGTATTTT
CASSLEPGNVADTQYF
>-|few|TRBV27|TRBJ2-3
TGTGCCAGCAGGTTTGGCAGGGCTAGCACAGATACGCAGTATTTT
CASRFGRASTDTQYF
>TRBD2|-|TRBV28|TRBJ2-1
TGTGCCAGCAGTTTATTCGCCCTAGCGGGAGGGCCTGGGAATGAGCAGTTCTTC
CASSLFALAGGPGNEQFF
>-|-|TRBV5-6|TRBJ2-2
TGTGCCAGCAGGTTTCTCACCGGGGAGCTGTTTTTT
CASRFLTGELFF
>-|once|TRBV5-4|TRBJ1-2
TGTGCCAGCAGCCCCGGGAATCCGTCCTATGGCTACACCTTC
CASSPGNPSYGYTF